The 12 T cell receptor beta chains presented below share a single source sample, sequenced in a study of human T cells and chemical hapten exposure. MiXCR was run by TCRdb on the 5' RACE reads, yielding one entry per CDR3 protein. In the table there are more than 75,000 distinct CDR3 sequences, approximately 16% of which are singletons. It was unfractionated whole blood from which total RNA was extracted. Source of these receptors: a female donor in good health.

This clonotype was detected only once. The chain uses TRBV27 and TRBJ1-6; a possible D gene is TRBD1 (5 bases). In germline, CDR1 is MNHEY, CDR2 SMNVEV (reference sequence). V gave up 5 bases and J gave up 6 bases, with 32 bases separating them. This CDR3 has 21 amino acids. CDR3 sequence: CASSAITPAGGPTTGNSPLHF. The CDR3 bases are TGTGCCAGCAGTGCAATTACCCCAGCCGGGGGACCCACGACGGGTAATTCACCCCTCCACTTT.

This clonotype was recorded only once. The chain joins TRBV6-5 to TRBJ1-4; 7 bases match TRBD1. After removal of 4 bases from V and 6 bases from J, the junction contained 11 bases not matched to a gene. The length of the CDR3 is 16 residues. Germline CDR1 is MNHEY and CDR2 is SVGAGI. CDR3 sequence: CASSSRGTAGHEKLFF. CDR3 coding DNA: TGTGCCAGCAGTTCACGGGGGACAGCAGGGCATGAAAAACTGTTTTTT.

The chain has TRBV28 and TRBJ1-5, with TRBD1 matching over 7 bases. CDR1 and CDR2 from the germline V gene are MDHEN and SYDVKM. CDR3 size: 14 residues. The J segment lost 7 bases and the V segment lost 7 bases, leaving 10 bases of the junction unmatched. Here the CDR3 reads CASKSGGKEQPQHF. CDR3 nucleotide sequence: TGTGCCAGCAAGTCAGGGGGAAAGGAGCAGCCCCAGCATTTT.

This clonotype has at least ten counts. The rearrangement joins TRBV5-1 to TRBJ2-5, with D hard to call. Germline V gene sequence: CDR1 SGHRS, CDR2 YFSETQ. Trimming removed 4 bases at V and 4 bases at J, with 8 bases between. The CDR3 is 12 amino acids. The CDR3, as DNA: TGCGCCAGCAGCATTGTGGGAGAGACCCAGTACTTC. Its protein is CASSIVGETQYF. Using reference TRBV5-1 and TRBJ2-5 for the parts outside the CDR3, the full variable domain is KAGVTQTPRYLIKTRGQQVTLSCSPISGHRSVSWYQQTPGQGLQFLFEYFSETQRNKGNFPGRFSGRQFSNSRSEMNVSTLELGDSALYLCASSIVGETQYFGPGTRLLVL.

Only one count was recorded for this clonotype. The chain combines TRBV7-2 with TRBJ2-6; 8 bases map to TRBD1. CDR3 length: 17 amino acids. The V and J ends lost 4 bases and 0 bases, in that order; junction bases with no gene match: 5. Germline lookup yields CDR1 SGHTA and CDR2 FQGNSA. Here the CDR3 reads CASSSQGVSSGANVLTF. CDR3 nucleotides: TGTGCCAGCAGCTCACAGGGGGTTAGCTCTGGGGCCAACGTCCTGACTTTC.

This clonotype has only a few counts. The chain combines TRBV5-1 with TRBJ2-7; no clear D gene. Germline V gene sequence: CDR1 SGHRS, CDR2 YFSETQ. The CDR3 is 15 residues long. The V end was cut by 4 bases, the J end by 1 base, with 15 bases between. CDR3 protein: CASSLALGQSYEQYF. The CDR3 nucleotides read TGCGCCAGCAGCCTGGCCCTAGGGCAATCCTACGAGCAGTACTTC.

This clonotype has just a few counts. The chain combines TRBV14 with TRBJ1-6, with D unclear. Looked up from germline, CDR1 is SGHDN and CDR2 is FVKESK. Trimming pared 1 base from V and 3 bases from J, leaving 10 bases between. The CDR3 sequence is 16 residues long. In DNA, the CDR3 is TGTGCCAGCAGCCAAGCCCAGAACTACTATAATTCACCCCTCCACTTT. Its translation is CASSQAQNYYNSPLHF. The complete variable domain, with remaining parts taken from reference TRBV14 and TRBJ1-6, reads EAGVTQFPSHSVIEKGQTVTLRCDPISGHDNLYWYRRVMGKEIKFLLHFVKESKQDESGMPNNRFLAERTGGTYSTLKVQPAELEDSGVYFCASSQAQNYYNSPLHFGNGTRLTVT.

The chain combines TRBV3-1 with TRBJ1-5, with D maybe TRBD1 (5 bases). The length of the CDR3 is 15 residues. The ends were cut back, 1 base at V and 3 bases at J, with 10 bases in the middle. The germline gives CDR1 LGHDT, CDR2 YNNKEL (reference sequence). CDR3 in DNA: TGTGCCAGCAGCCAAGGGGGGTCGACCAATCAGCCCCAGCATTTT. Translation: CASSQGGSTNQPQHF.

The rearrangement joins TRBV20-1 to TRBJ2-2, with D possibly TRBD2 on 6 matching bases. The V end lost 2 bases, the J end lost 4 bases, and 8 bases lay between the germline ends. CDR3 length: 13 amino acids. Per germline, CDR1 DFQATT and CDR2 SNEGSKA (reference sequence). The CDR3 is CSARRGGTGELFF. DNA of the CDR3: TGCAGTGCTAGAAGGGGAGGCACCGGGGAGCTGTTTTTT.

The genes are TRBV7-8 and TRBJ2-3; 7 bases match TRBD1. V shed 4 bases and J 0 bases; nucleotides not matched to a gene: 10. This CDR3 is 17 amino acids long. Germline V gives CDR1 SGHVS, CDR2 FQNEAQ. CDR3 amino acids: CASSSGTAFTSTDTQYF. In DNA, the CDR3 is TGTGCCAGCAGCTCTGGGACAGCATTTACTAGCACAGATACGCAGTATTTT.

The rearrangement uses TRBV7-2 and TRBJ2-5; 16 bases map to TRBD2. Germline V gives CDR1 SGHTA, CDR2 FQGNSA. The V segment lost 5 bases and the J segment 4 bases; nucleotides outside the gene matches: 7. The CDR3 sequence is 17 residues long. CDR3 in DNA: TGTGCCAGCAGCGTGGGACTAGCGGGGGGGCGGCGAGAGACCCAGTACTTC. Translated: CASSVGLAGGRRETQYF.

V usage is TRBV3-1 and J usage is TRBJ2-7; D perhaps matches TRBD1 (5 bases). CDR3 length: 14 amino acids. V dropped 1 base and J dropped 4 bases, with 11 bases sitting between them. Germline-derived CDR1 and CDR2 are LGHDT and YNNKEL (reference sequence). This chain's CDR3 is CASSQGGREYEQYF. As DNA, the CDR3 is TGTGCCAGCAGCCAAGGAGGCAGGGAATACGAGCAGTACTTC.